The rows below give T cell receptor beta chains drawn from one sample of a study of identical twins. From the 5' RACE reads, TCRdb called clonotypes with MiXCR, one entry per CDR3 protein. The sample lists 690,000 or so distinct CDR3 sequences, roughly 8% occurring once. This sample also appeared in a second study, on yellow fever vaccine responses in identical twins.

Material: PBMCs. Source of these receptors: a woman aged 18-29 years in good health. The CDR3 runs from the conserved cysteine through the conserved F or W. The order of the fields is J gene, D gene, clone size, V gene, CDR3 protein, CDR3 DNA. A D gene is named only where the DNA matches it firmly. Part of the rows lack a size; the others show once, few, many or a class for expanded clones.

TRBJ2-2,NA,few,TRBV4-3,CASSQNQGLNTGELFF,TGCGCCAGCAGCCAAAACCAGGGCCTGAACACCGGGGAGCTGTTTTTT
TRBJ2-1,TRBD2,few,TRBV5-1,CASSLFAGGSAEQFF,TGCGCCAGCAGCTTGTTTGCGGGAGGGTCGGCTGAGCAGTTCTTC
TRBJ2-3,NA,few,TRBV18,CASSPSSWSTDTQYF,TGTGCCAGCTCACCTAGCTCCTGGAGCACAGATACGCAGTATTTT
TRBJ2-7,TRBD1,NA,TRBV4-1,CASSQEGDSPYEQYF,TGCGCCAGCAGCCAAGAGGGGGACAGCCCCTACGAGCAGTACTTC
TRBJ1-3,TRBD1,NA,TRBV25-1,CASQGDREARNTIYF,TGTGCCAGCCAGGGTGACAGGGAGGCAAGAAACACCATATATTTT
TRBJ2-2,TRBD2,NA,TRBV11-2,CASSLLLAGVTGELFF,TGTGCCAGCAGCTTATTATTAGCGGGGGTTACCGGGGAGCTGTTTTTT
TRBJ2-7,TRBD1,few,TRBV7-2,CASSITGVAAYEQYF,TGTGCCAGCAGCATAACAGGGGTTGCGGCCTACGAGCAGTACTTC
TRBJ1-5,TRBD1,few,TRBV5-1,CASRQGIDNQPQHF,TGCGCCAGCCGACAGGGAATCGACAATCAGCCCCAGCATTTT
TRBJ2-5,TRBD2,NA,TRBV15,CATTRVEREVPTQYF,TGTGCCACCACCAGAGTTGAGCGGGAGGTGCCAACCCAGTACTTC
TRBJ1-2,TRBD1,NA,TRBV6-1,CACGQGAGTTTF,TGTGCCTGCGGCCAGGGGGCTGGTACAACCACCTTC
TRBJ1-5,NA,few,TRBV7-9,CASSPRLDQPQHF,TGTGCCAGCAGCCCAAGGTTGGATCAGCCCCAGCATTTT
TRBJ1-2,NA,few,TRBV2,CASTSRTVANYGYTF,TGTGCCAGCACTTCTAGGACAGTAGCAAACTATGGCTACACCTTC
TRBJ2-3,TRBD2,NA,TRBV15,CATSRIAGGHTDTQYF,TGTGCCACCAGCAGGATAGCGGGAGGACACACAGATACGCAGTATTTT
TRBJ2-7,NA,NA,TRBV20-1,CSAREPPRHEQYF,TGCAGTGCTAGAGAACCTCCCAGGCACGAGCAGTACTTC
TRBJ1-1,NA,many,TRBV5-1,CASSLDPGGTEAFF,TGCGCCAGCAGCTTGGACCCCGGGGGGACTGAAGCTTTCTTT
TRBJ2-1,TRBD2,few,TRBV7-9,CASSPRAGVRNEQFF,TGTGCCAGCAGCCCAAGGGCGGGAGTACGAAATGAGCAGTTCTTC
TRBJ2-6,NA,NA,TRBV28,CASSSSRGANVLTF,TGTGCCAGCTCAAGCTCCCGGGGGGCCAACGTCCTGACTTTC
TRBJ1-1,TRBD1,few,TRBV12-3/TRBV12-4,CASSLGRQGGTEAFF,TGTGCCAGCAGTTTAGGTCGACAGGGGGGCACTGAAGCTTTCTTT
TRBJ2-1,TRBD2,NA,TRBV5-1,CASSIGLAGGHGEQFF,TGCGCCAGCAGCATTGGACTAGCGGGGGGCCACGGTGAGCAGTTCTTC
TRBJ2-7,TRBD1,few,TRBV4-1,CASSQVPGTGDYEQYF,TGCGCCAGCAGCCAAGTTCCCGGGACAGGGGATTACGAGCAGTACTTC
TRBJ1-2,TRBD1,many,TRBV24-1,CATSDLDSGGLYGYTF,TGTGCCACCAGTGATTTGGATTCAGGGGGTCTTTATGGCTACACCTTC
TRBJ2-7,NA,few,TRBV28,CASRSQSYEQYF,TGTGCCAGCAGGAGCCAGTCCTACGAGCAGTACTTC
TRBJ2-7,TRBD2,many,TRBV12-3/TRBV12-4,CASSLGLDGYEQYF,TGTGCCAGCAGTTTGGGACTAGATGGGTACGAGCAGTACTTC
TRBJ2-3,NA,many,TRBV7-9,CASSNGQPRSVQYF,TGTGCCAGCAGCAACGGACAGCCCCGAAGCGTGCAGTATTTT
TRBJ2-5,NA,many,TRBV7-2,CASSFSVREETQYF,TGTGCCAGCAGCTTTAGTGTGCGGGAAGAGACCCAGTACTTC
TRBJ2-6,NA,few,TRBV10-3,CAIGTGLPRANVLTF,TGTGCCATCGGGACTGGTCTCCCCCGGGCCAACGTCCTGACTTTC
TRBJ2-3,TRBD2,NA,TRBV20-1,CSAAGTRATDTQYF,TGCAGTGCGGCCGGGACTAGAGCGACAGATACGCAGTATTTT
TRBJ2-1,NA,many,TRBV5-1,CASSSSDNEQFF,TGCGCCAGCAGCAGTTCTGACAATGAGCAGTTCTTC
TRBJ1-1,TRBD1,few,TRBV2,CASTGTGDTEAFF,TGTGCCAGCACGGGGACAGGGGACACTGAAGCTTTCTTT
TRBJ1-2,TRBD1,many,TRBV20-1,CSARALGQGGGYTF,TGCAGTGCTAGAGCTCTGGGACAGGGAGGTGGCTACACCTTC
TRBJ2-1,NA,NA,TRBV15,CATSRISGRESYNEQFF,TGTGCCACCAGCAGAATATCGGGACGGGAGAGCTACAATGAGCAGTTCTTC
TRBJ1-1,NA,few,TRBV6-5,CASSTGQPNTEAFF,TGTGCCAGCAGTACTGGACAGCCGAACACTGAAGCTTTCTTT
TRBJ1-2,NA,few,TRBV5-1,CASSLQDGASGYTF,TGCGCCAGCAGCTTACAGGACGGGGCTTCTGGCTACACCTTC
TRBJ2-5,NA,NA,TRBV2,CASSEGRSLQETQYF,TGTGCCAGCAGTGAGGGGCGGAGTCTCCAAGAGACCCAGTACTTC
TRBJ2-5,NA,NA,TRBV12-3/TRBV12-4,CASSLRGIDLAEPKETQYF,TGTGCCAGCAGTTTAAGGGGTATAGATTTAGCGGAGCCCAAAGAGACCCAGTACTTC
TRBJ2-5,NA,few,TRBV15,CATSRDEETQYF,TGTGCCACCAGCAGGGACGAAGAGACCCAGTACTTC
TRBJ2-7,TRBD1,few,TRBV11-3,CASSLGGRTGDEQYF,TGTGCCAGCAGCCTAGGTGGTCGGACAGGGGACGAGCAGTACTTC
TRBJ2-2,TRBD1,few,TRBV10-3,CAISESRGQLTGELFF,TGTGCCATCAGTGAGTCGAGGGGACAGCTAACCGGGGAGCTGTTTTTT
TRBJ1-2,NA,few,TRBV24-1,CATSETGTAGAGYTF,TGTGCCACCAGTGAGACCGGGACGGCCGGGGCTGGCTACACCTTC
TRBJ2-7,TRBD2,few,TRBV10-3,CAIQRSGGDSYEQYF,TGTGCCATCCAGCGGTCGGGGGGGGACTCCTACGAGCAGTACTTC
TRBJ2-7,TRBD1,NA,TRBV6-4,CARVRDRAYEQYF,TGTGCCAGGGTCCGGGACAGGGCTTACGAGCAGTACTTC
TRBJ2-1,TRBD1,few,TRBV7-6,CASSSATGFQGNEQFF,TGTGCCAGCAGCTCGGCGACAGGGTTCCAGGGCAATGAGCAGTTCTTC
TRBJ2-5,NA,many,TRBV5-1,CASSLVETQYF,TGTGCCAGCAGCTTAGTGGAGACCCAGTACTTC
TRBJ2-7,TRBD2,once,TRBV7-9,CASSLGGGGPRSEQYF,TGTGCCAGCAGCTTAGGTGGGGGGGGACCCAGGAGCGAGCAGTACTTC
TRBJ2-7,NA,once,TRBV28,CASKTKRQGYEQYF,TGTGCCAGCAAAACGAAGAGGCAGGGTTACGAGCAGTACTTC
TRBJ2-5,TRBD2,many,TRBV20-1,CSARDLSGGQETQYF,TGCAGTGCTAGAGATCTTAGCGGGGGTCAAGAGACCCAGTACTTC
TRBJ2-1,NA,few,TRBV6-1,CASSPSGANNNEQFF,TGTGCCAGCAGTCCAAGCGGAGCTAATAACAATGAGCAGTTCTTC
TRBJ2-5,NA,few,TRBV3-1,CASSQVVANQETQYF,TGTGCCAGCAGCCAAGTTGTGGCGAACCAAGAGACCCAGTACTTC
TRBJ2-1,NA,NA,TRBV2,CASRESAGALVDNEQFF,TGTGCCAGCAGGGAAAGTGCAGGGGCCTTAGTTGACAATGAGCAGTTCTTC
TRBJ2-1,NA,many,TRBV28,CASSLKGQQFF,TGTGCCAGCAGTTTAAAGGGTCAGCAGTTCTTC
TRBJ2-2,NA,few,TRBV12-3/TRBV12-4,CASSLFQLTGELFF,TGTGCCAGCAGTTTATTCCAGCTCACCGGGGAGCTGTTTTTT